The 22 T cell receptor beta chains below all came from one sample that was sequenced in a study of T cell clonality in common variable immunodeficiency. The repertoire was sequenced with immunoSEQ multiplex PCR; TCRdb's copy has only in-frame clones and lacks some. The sample shows some 40,000 clones, none of them appearing just once. Sequenced: peripheral blood mononuclear cells. All receptors derive from a person aged 18 to 75 in good health.

This clone came up a few times. The CDR3 end is not reached by the read, which stops 3 residues before it; the germline J gene fills it in. This rearrangement joins TRBV19 to TRBJ1-1; D is possibly TRBD1 (5 bases). CDR1 LNHDA and CDR2 SQIVND come from the germline V gene (reference sequence). The CDR3 sequence is 15 residues long. V was trimmed by 5 bases and J by 0 bases, leaving 13 bases between them. CDR3 DNA, as far as it was read: TGTGCCAGTAGTCAACCGGGACTTATGAACACTGAA. Protein: CASSQPGLMNTE. The entire CDR3 protein reads CASSQPGLMNTEAFF.

This clone has ten or more counts. The sequenced fragment ends 3 residues before the CDR3 boundary, so the rest is inferred from the germline J gene. The rearrangement links TRBV7-2 to TRBJ2-7; D not resolved. Looked up from germline, CDR1 is SGHTA and CDR2 is FQGNSA. V gave up 3 bases and J gave up 3 bases, with 12 bases separating them. CDR3 length: 14 amino acids. The sequenced part of the CDR3 DNA is TGTGCCAGCAGCTTTGGCCCGGGTAGCTACGAG. Translated, it gives CASSFGPGSYE. The CDR3 reads in full as CASSFGPGSYEQYF.

This clone was seen repeatedly, ten times or more. CDR3 in amino acids: CASSPKREGGTDTQYF. The covered CDR3 bases are TGTGCCAGCAGCCCGAAGCGGGAGGGCGGAACAGATACG. The chain is built from TRBV7-3 and TRBJ2-3, with TRBD2 matching over 10 bases. The read terminates 3 residues before the CDR3 end, so the remaining end is supplied by the germline J gene. The CDR3 extends over 16 amino acids. J lost 3 bases, V lost 5 bases, and 8 bases had no gene match. Germline-derived CDR1 and CDR2 are SGHTA and FQGTGA.

This clone was detected only a few times. The observed sequence ends 3 residues before the CDR3 terminus, with the missing tail filled in from the germline J gene. The chain recombines TRBV19 with TRBJ2-7; maybe TRBD2 (7 bases). The CDR3 loop spans 11 amino acids. CDR1 and CDR2 from the germline V gene are LNHDA and SQIVND (reference sequence). V gave up 8 bases and J gave up 5 bases, with 10 bases separating them. The part of the CDR3 DNA that was read is TGTGCCAGTTGGGGGGGGCACGAG. It yields the protein CASWGGHE. The entire CDR3 protein is CASWGGHEQYF.

A word on this clone: One junction end does not reproduce the germline sequence, and a read error may be involved. The read terminates 3 residues ahead of where the CDR3 ends, so the germline J gene completes it. The V call is TRBV27, the J call TRBJ2-5; D possibly corresponds to TRBD2 (7 bases). This CDR3 has 13 amino acids. Germline values: CDR1 MNHEY, CDR2 SMNVEV (reference sequence). The sequenced part of the CDR3 DNA is TGTGCCGGCAGCCGGGGGGCCGCGGAGACC. As protein: CAGSRGAAET. The CDR3 as a whole reads CAGSRGAAETQYF.

In its sample, this clone was seen a few times. The DNA ends 3 residues before the CDR3 does, and the rest of the CDR3 is filled in from the germline J gene. The chain recombines TRBV25-1 with TRBJ2-1; D is uncertain. V was clipped by 3 bases and J by 2 bases, with 11 bases between them. The CDR3 sequence is 15 residues long. CDR1 and CDR2 from the germline V gene are MGHDK and SYGVNS. The CDR3 loop is CASSETSEAYNEQFF. The part of the CDR3 DNA that was read is TGTGCCAGCAGTGAGACCAGCGAAGCCTACAATGAG.

This clone was detected many times. The CDR3 is cut off 3 residues early in the read; its end comes from the germline J gene. This rearrangement joins TRBV5-6 to TRBJ2-7, with 12 bases that match TRBD2. This CDR3 has 15 residues. V dropped 3 bases and J dropped 4; count of bases not matched to a gene: 5. The germline V gene has CDR1 SGHDT and CDR2 YYEEEE. Incomplete CDR3 DNA: TGTGCCAGCAGCTCAGGACTAGCGGGAAGTTACGAG. The encoded protein is CASSSGLAGSYE. The full CDR3 protein reads CASSSGLAGSYEQYF.

This clone was observed at least ten times. The read ends 3 residues before the CDR3 terminus; that terminus is restored from the germline J gene. The J gene is TRBJ2-3, the V gene TRBV20-1; 12 nucleotides agree with TRBD2. Germline CDR1 is DFQATT and CDR2 is SNEGSKA (reference sequence). CDR3 length: 15 residues. Losses at the gene ends were 6 bases for V and 1 base for J; bases not matched to a gene: 5. The CDR3 loop reads CSALRLAGGTDTQYF. The covered CDR3 bases are TGCAGTGCCCTAAGACTAGCGGGAGGCACAGATACG.

The table lists this clone with many counts. The read terminates 3 residues ahead of where the CDR3 ends, so the germline J gene completes it. The chain is built from TRBV12-3 or TRBV12-4 and TRBJ1-2; 7 bases map to TRBD1. V shed 3 bases, J shed 0 bases, and the junction held 13 bases outside the gene matches. There are 18 residues in the CDR3. Incomplete CDR3 DNA: TGTGCCAGCAGTTTCTACTCGCTGAGGACAGGAGCTAACTATGGC. Translating gives CASSFYSLRTGANYG. The complete CDR3 reads CASSFYSLRTGANYGYTF.

The sample holds many counts of this clone. The CDR3 end is not reached by the read, which stops 3 residues before it; the germline J gene fills it in. The chain has TRBV19 and TRBJ2-2; D may be TRBD1 (5 bases). The CDR3 sequence is 14 residues long. V was clipped by 3 bases and J by 1 base, with 6 bases between them. The germline gives CDR1 LNHDA, CDR2 SQIVND (reference sequence). Incomplete CDR3 DNA: TGTGCCAGTAGTATTGGACAGAACACCGGGGAG. Translation gives CASSIGQNTGE. In full, the CDR3 is CASSIGQNTGELFF.

Worth noting for this clone: The read ends 3 residues early relative to the CDR3; the germline J gene fills the gap. The chain combines TRBV7-9 with TRBJ2-3; D remains ambiguous. Germline V gives CDR1 SEHNR, CDR2 FQNEAQ (reference sequence). The length of the CDR3 is 14 residues. The sequenced CDR3 bases are TGTGCCAGCAGCTTCAGGCGTTCTCAAGAGACG. Protein sequence: CASSFRRSQET. In full, the CDR3 is CASSFRRSQETQYF. Based on the CDR3 plus reference TRBV7-9 and TRBJ2-3, the full variable domain is DTGVSQNPRHKITKRGQNVTFRCDPISEHNRLYWYRQTLGQGPEFLTYFQNEAQLEKSRLLSDRFSAERPKGSFSTLEIQRTEQGDSAMYLCASSFRRSQETQYFGPGTRLTVL.

This clone was observed at least ten times. The CDR3 end falls 3 residues outside the read, so it is completed with the germline J gene. This chain connects TRBV5-4 to TRBJ2-7; a possible D gene is TRBD2 (5 bases). V was clipped by 2 bases and J by 0 bases, with 9 bases between them. CDR1 is SGHNT, CDR2 YYREEE, per germline (reference sequence). The CDR3 is 14 residues long. Here the CDR3 reads CASSLAESSYEQYF. The covered CDR3 bases are TGTGCCAGCAGCTTAGCGGAGAGCTCCTACGAG.

Many counts were recorded for this clone. The CDR3 end lies 3 residues beyond the end of the read and is filled in from the germline J gene. The chain carries TRBV19 and TRBJ1-1; TRBD1 aligns across 10 bases. The trim removed 9 bases at V and 4 bases at J, leaving 5 bases unmatched. CDR1 and CDR2 from the germline V gene are LNHDA and SQIVND (reference sequence). CDR3 length: 13 residues. Partial CDR3 DNA: TGTGCCAGCGAGGACAGGGGGACCACTGAA. As protein: CASEDRGTTE. The full-length CDR3 reads as CASEDRGTTEAFF.

This clone occurred a few times. The CDR3 extends 3 residues past the end of the read, so its final part is completed from the germline J gene. The chain uses TRBV11-2 and TRBJ1-1; D unclear. Between the trimmed V and J ends, which lost 5 bases and 3 bases, there was a span of 10 bases. Germline V lookup: CDR1 SGHAT, CDR2 FQNNGV. The CDR3 totals 13 residues. The CDR3 DNA, read in part, is TGTGCCAGCAGCGGACTCCGGGACACTGAA. Translated: CASSGLRDTE. The full CDR3 protein is CASSGLRDTEAFF.

This clone was counted ten times or more. Sequencing ends 3 residues short of the CDR3 end; the germline J gene provides the rest. This rearrangement joins TRBV7-6 to TRBJ2-3, with D unclear. V lost 1 base and J lost 2, with 10 bases in between. This CDR3 is built from 15 residues. Germline loops: CDR1 SGHVS, CDR2 FNYEAQ. The CDR3: CASSLVGGSTDTQYF. The CDR3 DNA, read in part, is TGTGCCAGCAGCTTAGTCGGCGGATCCACAGATACG.

This clone was found many times. The read ends 3 residues before the CDR3 terminus; that terminus is restored from the germline J gene. This chain joins TRBV2 and TRBJ1-2; possibly TRBD1 for D (6 bases). CDR3 size: 14 residues. Deletions cut 10 bases from V and 6 bases from J, with 21 bases between. CDR1 and CDR2 from the germline V gene are SNHLY and FYNNEI. The sequenced part of the CDR3 DNA is TGTGCCATTAATAAGGGGGACCTACCTAATGGC. It codes for CAINKGDLPNG. The whole CDR3 protein reads CAINKGDLPNGYTF. The whole variable domain, remainder taken from reference TRBV2 and TRBJ1-2, is EPEVTQTPSHQVTQMGQEVILRCVPISNHLYFYWYRQILGQKVEFLVSFYNNEISEKSEIFDDQFSVERPDGSNFTLKIRSTKLEDSAMYFCAINKGDLPNGYTFGSGTRLTVV.

A note on this clone: The CDR3 is cut off 3 residues early in the read; its end comes from the germline J gene. The V and J genes are TRBV7-9 and TRBJ2-4; 7 bases map to TRBD1. The germline V gene has CDR1 SEHNR and CDR2 FQNEAQ (reference sequence). The CDR3 sequence is 15 residues long. The CDR3 DNA, read in part, is TGTGCCAGCAGCTCCCGGACCGGGACAGACTATGGT. It specifies CASSSRTGTDYG. The whole CDR3 sequence is CASSSRTGTDYGQYF.

This clone came up many times. The read falls 3 residues short of the CDR3 end, and the missing part is taken from the germline J gene. The chain has TRBV19 and TRBJ2-3; no clear D gene. CDR1 is LNHDA, CDR2 SQIVND, per germline (reference sequence). Trimming took 7 bases from V and 4 from J, leaving 9 bases between them. The CDR3 totals 12 residues. CDR3 sequence reads: CASKSVADTQYF. The DNA read from the CDR3 is TGTGCCAGTAAATCCGTAGCAGATACG.

This clone was seen ten or more times. The observed sequence ends 3 residues before the CDR3 terminus, with the missing tail filled in from the germline J gene. The chain employs TRBV5-1 and TRBJ1-2; TRBD1 matches at 7 bases. J lost 6 bases, V lost 5 bases, and 19 bases had no gene match. Germline CDR1 reads SGHRS; CDR2 reads YFSETQ. This CDR3 is 17 amino acids long. The CDR3 bases that were read are TGCGCCAGCAGTCTTATCGGACTACAGGGGCCTCCGGATGGC. As protein: CASSLIGLQGPPDG. From start to end, the CDR3 is CASSLIGLQGPPDGYTF.

This clone was counted at least ten times. The CDR3 bases that were read are TGCAGTGCTAGAGTGACTAGCGGGCCGGATAATGAG. Amino acids: CSARVTSGPDNE. The whole CDR3 region reads CSARVTSGPDNEQFF. This rearrangement joins TRBV20-1 to TRBJ2-1; 10 nucleotides agree with TRBD2. Sequencing ends 3 residues short of the CDR3 end; the germline J gene provides the rest. This CDR3 is 15 amino acids long. CDR1 and CDR2 from the germline V gene are DFQATT and SNEGSKA (reference sequence). The V gene end was trimmed by 1 base and the J gene end by 7 bases; junction bases not matched to a gene: 7.

This clone has ten or more counts. The read terminates 3 residues before the CDR3 end, so the remaining end is supplied by the germline J gene. The chain has TRBV18 and TRBJ2-7; 8 nucleotides agree with TRBD2. This CDR3 is built from 16 residues. Per the germline V gene, CDR1 is KGHSH and CDR2 is LQKENI. Trimming took 4 bases from V and 5 from J; bases not matched to a gene: 13. The sequenced CDR3 bases are TGTGCCAGCTCACAACCCGGACTAGCCAGGGGCGACGAG. Its protein is CASSQPGLARGDE. The full CDR3 sequence reads CASSQPGLARGDEQYF.

This clone was detected ten times or more. The read ends 3 residues early relative to the CDR3; the germline J gene fills the gap. The chain carries TRBV5-6 and TRBJ2-1, with TRBD2 matching 8 bases. V shed 2 bases and J 9 bases; nucleotides not matched to a gene: 4. The CDR3 spans 13 residues. In germline, CDR1 is SGHDT, CDR2 YYEEEE. Incomplete CDR3 DNA: TGTGCCAGCAGCTTTGGACTAGCCCCTGAG. It translates to CASSFGLAPE. The entire CDR3 protein is CASSFGLAPEQFF.